The 20 T cell receptor beta chains presented below share a single source sample, sequenced in a study of a mutant IDH1 vaccine in newly diagnosed glioma. Their antigens remain unidentified. Only in-frame clones appear in the TCRdb table, and some are missing; sequencing was by immunoSEQ multiplex PCR. Here the sample spans 40,000 to 45,000 clones, roughly 80% being singletons. Time point indicated: week 47, end of study. The investigators gave 300 ug of mutant IDH1 20-mer peptide in each vaccine dose, together with topical imiquimod. Sample: PBMCs, taken from a glioma patient whose treatment included an IDH1 peptide vaccine. These receptors originate from a man younger than 35 with glioma. Some clones in this sample may be carry-over from other donors' samples.

The rearrangement links TRBV18 to TRBJ1-1; D unresolved. The CDR3 extends over 14 amino acids. Deletions cut 6 bases from V and 13 bases from J, with 24 bases between. Germline loops: CDR1 KGHSH, CDR2 LQKENI. The CDR3 spells CASSETAGVNSDFF. CDR3 nucleotides: TGTGCCAGCTCTGAAACGGCGGGCGTCAACTCCGATTTCTTT.

This clone was seen a few times. This chain uses TRBV30 with TRBJ1-1, with 9 bases aligning to TRBD1. V lost 5 bases, J lost 5 bases, and 6 bases stayed unmatched. Germline loops: CDR1 GTSNPN, CDR2 SVGIG (reference sequence). CDR3 length equals 13 residues. The CDR3 sequence is CAWVRQGGTEAFF. The CDR3 DNA is TGTGCCTGGGTCCGACAGGGGGGTACTGAAGCTTTCTTT.

V usage is TRBV4-3 and J usage is TRBJ1-4; D ambiguous. V lost 0 bases and J 12 bases, leaving 8 bases between the germline ends. The CDR3 covers 12 residues. Germline V gene sequence: CDR1 LGHNA, CDR2 YSLEER. CDR3 coding DNA: TGCGCCAGCAGCCAAGATGAAAGGGAACTGTTTTTT. This translates into CASSQDERELFF.

The V gene is TRBV29-1, the J gene TRBJ1-3, with 9 bases identical to TRBD1. CDR1 and CDR2 (germline): SQVTM, ANQGSEA. The V gene end was trimmed by 5 bases and the J gene end by 7 bases; junction bases not matched to a gene: 6. The CDR3 is 13 residues long. CDR3: CSVTRTGENTIYF. CDR3 DNA sequence: TGCAGCGTTACCCGGACAGGGGAGAACACCATATATTTT.

The chain combines TRBV19 with TRBJ2-7; 9 bases match TRBD1. V lost 4 bases, J lost 0 bases, and 7 bases stayed unmatched. The CDR3 has 16 amino acids. Germline CDR1 and CDR2: LNHDA and SQIVND (reference sequence). In DNA form, the CDR3 reads TGTGCCAGTAGTAGCCCCGAGACAGGGGGCTCCTACGAGCAGTACTTC. Translation: CASSSPETGGSYEQYF. Full variable domain (outside the CDR3, taken from reference TRBV19 and TRBJ2-7): DGGITQSPKYLFRKEGQNVTLSCEQNLNHDAMYWYRQDPGQGLRLIYYSQIVNDFQKGDIAEGYSVSREKKESFPLTVTSAQKNPTAFYLCASSSPETGGSYEQYFGPGTRLTVT.

This clone occurred once. This chain joins TRBV5-6 and TRBJ2-7, with a possible D match to TRBD1 (6 bases). CDR3 length: 16 amino acids. CDR1 is SGHDT and CDR2 is YYEEEE in the germline V gene. V was clipped by 3 bases and J by 0 bases, with 16 bases between them. The CDR3 protein is CASSSSGVLFSYEQYF. The DNA for the CDR3 is TGTGCCAGCAGCTCCTCAGGGGTCCTCTTCTCCTACGAGCAGTACTTC.

The chain employs TRBV30 and TRBJ1-5, with TRBD1 matching over 8 bases. This CDR3 spans 18 amino acids. J was trimmed by 1 base and V by 0 bases; bases with no gene match: 11. Looked up from germline, CDR1 is GTSNPN and CDR2 is SVGIG (reference sequence). The chain's CDR3 is CAWSVGRTGRASNQPQHF. The CDR3 nucleotides are TGTGCCTGGAGTGTTGGGAGGACAGGGAGGGCGAGCAATCAGCCCCAGCATTTT.

This chain connects TRBV4-3 to TRBJ2-6; D not certain. This CDR3 spans 16 amino acids. Germline CDR1 LGHNA, CDR2 YSLEER. V was trimmed by 0 bases and J by 4 bases, leaving 10 bases between them. CDR3 amino acids: CASSQEGPGGANVLTF. CDR3 DNA: TGCGCCAGCAGCCAAGAGGGCCCCGGGGGGGCCAACGTCCTGACTTTC.

The genes are TRBV19 and TRBJ1-2, with a weak D call TRBD1 (5 bases). V was cut by 4 bases and J by 3 bases, with 12 bases left in between. This CDR3 has 14 amino acids. CDR1 and CDR2 from the germline V gene are LNHDA and SQIVND (reference sequence). The CDR3 loop reads CASSTPGYDYGYTF. For the CDR3, the DNA is TGTGCCAGTAGTACTCCAGGGTATGACTATGGCTACACCTTC. Full variable domain (remainder filled in from reference TRBV19 and TRBJ1-2): DGGITQSPKYLFRKEGQNVTLSCEQNLNHDAMYWYRQDPGQGLRLIYYSQIVNDFQKGDIAEGYSVSREKKESFPLTVTSAQKNPTAFYLCASSTPGYDYGYTFGSGTRLTVV.

The table lists this clone with a few counts. The chain employs TRBV23-1 and TRBJ2-1, with 7 bases that match TRBD2. TRBV23-1 is given ORF status, its function remaining uncertain. V lost 6 bases and J lost 15; bases outside the gene matches: 8. This CDR3 is 11 amino acids long. The CDR3 here is CASSLGGSGFF. Here the CDR3 DNA reads TGCGCCAGCAGCCTCGGGGGGTCAGGGTTCTTC.

The chain uses TRBV6-5 and TRBJ1-1, with 8 positions matching TRBD1. CDR1 and CDR2 (germline): MNHEY, SVGAGI. The trim removed 2 bases at V and 5 bases at J, leaving 7 bases unmatched. The CDR3 consists of 15 residues. CDR3 amino acids: CASSYVWQGATEAFF. CDR3 nucleotides: TGTGCCAGCAGTTACGTGTGGCAGGGGGCGACTGAAGCTTTCTTT.

The chain recombines TRBV9 with TRBJ2-3; 10 bases are shared with TRBD1. The germline V gene has CDR1 SGDLS and CDR2 YYNGEE. V lost 2 bases, J lost 1 base, and 4 bases stayed unmatched. This CDR3 is built from 16 residues. This CDR3 is CASSVRDRGGTDTQYF. The CDR3 bases are TGTGCCAGCAGCGTTAGGGACAGGGGTGGCACAGATACGCAGTATTTT.

The chain employs TRBV11-2 and TRBJ1-1; TRBD1 matches 11 bases. There are 14 residues in the CDR3. Germline V gene data show CDR1 as SGHAT and CDR2 as FQNNGV. The trim removed 1 base at V and 6 bases at J, leaving 1 base unmatched. CDR3 residues: CASSLGTGGSEAFF. In nucleotides, the CDR3 is TGTGCCAGCAGCTTAGGGACAGGGGGCTCTGAAGCTTTCTTT.

The rearrangement uses TRBV5-4 and TRBJ1-5; unclear D gene. Germline V gene lookup returns CDR1 SGHNT and CDR2 YYREEE (reference sequence). The V end lost 5 bases, the J end lost 5 bases, and 14 bases lay between the germline ends. The CDR3 covers 14 residues. The CDR3 loop is CASSLGPADQPQHF. The CDR3 bases are TGTGCCAGCAGTCTCGGGCCAGCTGATCAGCCCCAGCATTTT.

The genes are TRBV7-9 and TRBJ1-2, with D perhaps matching TRBD1 (6 bases). This CDR3 contains 13 residues. Trimming removed 2 bases from V and 4 bases from J, with 8 bases in between. Germline CDR1 is SEHNR and CDR2 is FQNEAQ (reference sequence). CDR3 sequence (DNA): TGTGCCAGCAGCTTAACAGGGATCTATGGCTACACCTTC. It codes for CASSLTGIYGYTF.

This clone was detected only a few times. This sequence joins TRBV27 and TRBJ1-2; D is unclear. This CDR3 has 13 residues. Trimming stripped 5 bases from V and 8 bases from J, with 15 bases between. Germline V lookup: CDR1 MNHEY, CDR2 SMNVEV (reference sequence). This CDR3 reads CASSKNTRWGYTF. In DNA, the CDR3 is TGTGCCAGCAGTAAGAATACCAGATGGGGCTACACCTTC.

This chain links TRBV3-2 with TRBJ1-4. TRBV3-2 is flagged as a pseudogene. The CDR3 has 9 amino acids. In nucleotides, the CDR3 is TGTGCCAGCGCTAAGTACACTGTTTTT. Translation gives CASAKYTVF.

This clone was recorded once. This rearrangement joins TRBV9 to TRBJ1-1, with D possibly TRBD1 on 5 matching bases. Trimming pared 2 bases from V and 1 base from J, leaving 6 bases between. The CDR3 length is 13 residues. The germline gives CDR1 SGDLS, CDR2 YYNGEE. The DNA of the CDR3 is TGTGCCAGCAGCGTGACAGCGAACACTGAAGCTTTCTTT. The encoded protein is CASSVTANTEAFF.

The gene calls are TRBV11-1 and TRBJ2-7; no firm D call. Trimming left V 1 base short and J 8 bases short, with 15 bases between. The CDR3 contains 14 residues. The germline CDR1 and CDR2 sequences are SGHAT and FQDESV (reference sequence). CDR3 DNA: TGTGCCAGCAGCTTAGGTTACAGTATACGAAAGCAGTACTTC. Encoded protein: CASSLGYSIRKQYF.

J is TRBJ1-4 and V is TRBV4-3, with D maybe TRBD1 (5 bases). The germline V and J ends were trimmed by 3 bases and 5 bases, with 13 bases remaining between them. The CDR3 is 15 amino acids. Per the germline V gene, CDR1 is LGHNA and CDR2 is YSLEER. As DNA, the CDR3 is TGCGCCAGCAGCCATTCCGGGACTGGGAATGAAAAACTGTTTTTT. This encodes CASSHSGTGNEKLFF.